This T cell receptor beta chain was obtained from a study of identifying expanded T cells in peripheral blood. Germline V gene lookup returns CDR1 MDHEN and CDR2 SYDVKM. V trimming: 6 bases; J trimming: 2 bases; junction bases outside the gene matches: 6. The CDR3 is 14 amino acids. During the collection period, no donor immune events like infections were recorded. Clones were sequenced by immunoSEQ multiplex PCR, and TCRdb holds only the in-frame ones, with some missing. The sample holds 81,000 or so clones, around 83% seen once. The V gene is TRBV28, the J gene TRBJ1-2; 7 nucleotides align to TRBD1. The receptor was isolated from a person aged 18 to 75 in good health. The material sequenced was blood. The CDR3 nucleotides read TGTGCCAGCAGGATACAGGGACAGAACTATGGCTACACCTTC. Its protein product is CASRIQGQNYGYTF.